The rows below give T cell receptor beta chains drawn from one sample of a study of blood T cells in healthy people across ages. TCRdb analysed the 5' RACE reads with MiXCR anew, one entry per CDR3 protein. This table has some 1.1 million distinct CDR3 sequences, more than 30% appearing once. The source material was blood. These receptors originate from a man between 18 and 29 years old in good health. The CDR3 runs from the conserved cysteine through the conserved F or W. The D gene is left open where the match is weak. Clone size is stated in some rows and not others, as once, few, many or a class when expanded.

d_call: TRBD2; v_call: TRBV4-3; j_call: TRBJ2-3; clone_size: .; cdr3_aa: CASRVGLAGGTDTQYF; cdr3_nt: TGCGCCAGCAGAGTCGGACTAGCGGGGGGCACAGATACGCAGTATTTT
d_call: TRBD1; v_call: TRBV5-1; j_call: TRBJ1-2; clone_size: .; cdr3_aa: CASSLDRAVSDGYTF; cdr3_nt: TGCGCCAGCAGCTTAGACAGGGCGGTTTCGGATGGCTACACCTTC
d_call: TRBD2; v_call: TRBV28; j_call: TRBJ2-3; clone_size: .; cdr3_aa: CASSLRTSGSGTDTQYF; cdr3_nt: TGTGCCAGCAGTTTAAGGACTAGCGGTTCAGGCACAGATACGCAGTATTTT
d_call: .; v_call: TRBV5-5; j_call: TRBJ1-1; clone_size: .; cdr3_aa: CASSRNDMENTEAFF; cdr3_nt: TGTGCCAGCAGCCGAAATGACATGGAGAACACTGAAGCTTTCTTT
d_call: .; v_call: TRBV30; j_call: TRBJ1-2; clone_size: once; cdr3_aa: CAWFTEEGSYGYTF; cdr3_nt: TGTGCCTGGTTTACCGAAGAGGGCAGTTATGGCTACACCTTC
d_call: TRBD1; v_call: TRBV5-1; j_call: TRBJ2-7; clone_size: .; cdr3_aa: CASSFDRASCEQYF; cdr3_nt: TGCGCCAGCAGCTTCGACAGGGCCTCCTGCGAGCAGTACTTC
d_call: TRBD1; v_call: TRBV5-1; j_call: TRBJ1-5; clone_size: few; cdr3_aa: CASSLGDSQPQHF; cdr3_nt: TGCGCCAGCAGCTTGGGGGACAGTCAGCCCCAGCATTTT
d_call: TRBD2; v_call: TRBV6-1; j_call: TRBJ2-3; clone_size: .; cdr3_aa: CASSGSSGGTSTDTQYF; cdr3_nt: TGTGCCAGCAGTGGATCTAGCGGGGGGACTAGCACAGATACGCAGTATTTT
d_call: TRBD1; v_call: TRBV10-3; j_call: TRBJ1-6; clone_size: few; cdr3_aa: CAISLDRTFISPLHF; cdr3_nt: TGTGCCATCAGCCTGGACAGGACCTTCATCTCACCCCTCCACTTT
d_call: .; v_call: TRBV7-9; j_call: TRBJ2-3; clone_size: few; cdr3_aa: CASSFLLADTQYF; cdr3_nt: TGTGCCAGCAGCTTCCTCCTAGCAGATACGCAGTATTTT
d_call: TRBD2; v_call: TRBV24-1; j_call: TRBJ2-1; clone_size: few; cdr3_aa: CATSDLSGGEYNEQFF; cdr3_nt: TGTGCCACCAGTGATTTAAGCGGGGGGGAATACAATGAGCAGTTCTTC
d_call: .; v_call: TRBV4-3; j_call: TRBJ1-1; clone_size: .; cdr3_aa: CASSQDQGRTEAFF; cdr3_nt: TGCGCCAGCAGCCAAGATCAGGGTCGCACTGAAGCTTTCTTT
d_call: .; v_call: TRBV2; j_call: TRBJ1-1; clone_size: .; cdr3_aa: CASREVPGTEAFF; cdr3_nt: TGTGCCAGCCGGGAGGTACCGGGGACTGAAGCTTTCTTT
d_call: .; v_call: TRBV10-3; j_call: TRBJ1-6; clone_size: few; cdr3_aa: CAISNPGASNSPLHF; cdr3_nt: TGTGCCATCAGTAACCCAGGGGCCTCTAATTCACCCCTCCACTTT
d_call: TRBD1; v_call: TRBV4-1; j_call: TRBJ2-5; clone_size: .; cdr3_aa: CASSQDPYRDSRYNEQYF; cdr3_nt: TGCGCCAGCAGCCAAGATCCATACCGGGACAGCCGCTACAATGAGCAGTACTTC
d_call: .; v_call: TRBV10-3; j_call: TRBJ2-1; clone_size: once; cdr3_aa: CAISSWGAAYNEQFF; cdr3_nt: TGTGCCATCAGTTCCTGGGGGGCTGCCTACAATGAGCAGTTCTTC
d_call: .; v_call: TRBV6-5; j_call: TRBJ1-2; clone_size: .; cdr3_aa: CASSYSFLGAIRGYTF; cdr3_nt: TGTGCCAGCAGTTACTCATTTCTCGGGGCAATTCGTGGCTACACCTTC
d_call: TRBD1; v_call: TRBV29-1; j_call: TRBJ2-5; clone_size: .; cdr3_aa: CSLRGTGGMVETQYF; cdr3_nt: TGCAGCCTTAGAGGGACAGGGGGCATGGTAGAGACCCAGTACTTC
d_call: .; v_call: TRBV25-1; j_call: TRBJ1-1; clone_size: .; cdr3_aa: CASSINWSTEAFF; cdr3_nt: TGTGCCAGCAGCATAAACTGGAGCACTGAAGCTTTCTTT
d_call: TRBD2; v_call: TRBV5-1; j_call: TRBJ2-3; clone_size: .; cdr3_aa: CASSLDLAGHNTQYF; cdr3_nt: TGCGCCAGCAGCTTGGACCTAGCGGGGCACAATACGCAGTATTTT
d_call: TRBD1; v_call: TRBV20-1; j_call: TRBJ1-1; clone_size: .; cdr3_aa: CSARGDRECEAFF; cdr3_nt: TGCAGTGCTAGGGGGGACAGGGAATGTGAAGCTTTCTTT
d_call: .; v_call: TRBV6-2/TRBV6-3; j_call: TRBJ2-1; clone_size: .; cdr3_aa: CASLEGTYNEQFF; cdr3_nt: TGTGCCAGCCTTGAGGGCACTTACAATGAGCAGTTCTTC
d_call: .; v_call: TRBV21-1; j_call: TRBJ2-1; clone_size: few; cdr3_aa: CASSKGDNVDNEQFF; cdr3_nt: TGTGCCAGCAGCAAAGGGGACAACGTGGACAATGAGCAGTTCTTC
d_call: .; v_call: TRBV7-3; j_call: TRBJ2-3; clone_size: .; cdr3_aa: CASRVSDTQYF; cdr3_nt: TGTGCCAGCAGGGTATCCGATACGCAGTATTTT
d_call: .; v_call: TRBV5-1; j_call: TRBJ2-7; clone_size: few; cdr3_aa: CASSLRTDPREQYF; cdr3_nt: TGCGCCAGCAGCTTGCGGACAGATCCTCGCGAGCAGTACTTC
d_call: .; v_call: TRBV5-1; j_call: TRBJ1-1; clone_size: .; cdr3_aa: CASRQTRMNTEAFF; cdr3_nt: TGCGCCAGCAGACAAACAAGAATGAACACTGAAGCTTTCTTT
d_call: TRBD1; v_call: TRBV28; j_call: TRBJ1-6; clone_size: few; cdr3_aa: CASRHLSRTGYNSPLHF; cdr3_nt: TGTGCCAGCAGACACCTCTCCAGGACAGGTTATAATTCACCCCTCCACTTT
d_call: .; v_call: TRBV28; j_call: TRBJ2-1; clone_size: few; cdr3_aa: CASSLRQPNEQFF; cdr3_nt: TGTGCCAGCAGTTTAAGACAGCCCAATGAGCAGTTCTTC
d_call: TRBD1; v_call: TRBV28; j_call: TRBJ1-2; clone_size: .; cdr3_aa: CASSLIDRGYGYTF; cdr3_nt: TGTGCCAGCAGTTTAATTGACAGGGGCTATGGCTACACCTTC
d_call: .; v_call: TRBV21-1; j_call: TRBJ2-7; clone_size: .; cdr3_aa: CASSNQRAYF; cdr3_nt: TGTGCCAGCAGCAACCAAAGAGCGTACTTC
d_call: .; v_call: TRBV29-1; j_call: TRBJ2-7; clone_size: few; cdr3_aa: CSVGSGTGTYEQYF; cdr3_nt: TGCAGCGTTGGGTCCGGGACGGGAACCTACGAGCAGTACTTC
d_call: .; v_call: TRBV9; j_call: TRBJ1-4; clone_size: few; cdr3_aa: CASSPSDSGNEKLFF; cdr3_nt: TGTGCCAGCAGCCCCAGCGACAGCGGTAATGAAAAACTGTTTTTT
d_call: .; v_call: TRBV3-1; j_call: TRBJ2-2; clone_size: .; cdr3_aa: CASSQVFFRPGNTGELFF; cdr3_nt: TGTGCCAGCAGCCAAGTTTTTTTTCGTCCAGGGAACACCGGGGAGCTGTTTTTT
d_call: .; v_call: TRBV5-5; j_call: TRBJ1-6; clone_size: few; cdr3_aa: CASSLDFSYNSSLHF; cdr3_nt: TGTGCCAGCAGCTTGGACTTCTCCTATAATTCATCCCTCCACTTT
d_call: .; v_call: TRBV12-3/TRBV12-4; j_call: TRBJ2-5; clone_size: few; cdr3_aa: CASSLQGPLQETQYF; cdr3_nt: TGTGCCAGCAGTTTACAGGGGCCCTTGCAAGAGACCCAGTACTTC
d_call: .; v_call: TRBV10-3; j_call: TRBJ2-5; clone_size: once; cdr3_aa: CAISSGRQETQYF; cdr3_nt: TGTGCCATCAGCTCAGGTCGCCAAGAGACCCAGTACTTC
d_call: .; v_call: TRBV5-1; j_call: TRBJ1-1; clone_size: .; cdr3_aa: CASSVDQGHTEAFF; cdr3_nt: TGCGCCAGCAGCGTGGATCAGGGACACACTGAAGCTTTCTTT
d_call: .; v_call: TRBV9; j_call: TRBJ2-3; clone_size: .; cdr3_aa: CASSVVPGGTDTQYF; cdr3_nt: TGTGCCAGCAGCGTAGTACCCGGCGGTACAGATACGCAGTATTTT
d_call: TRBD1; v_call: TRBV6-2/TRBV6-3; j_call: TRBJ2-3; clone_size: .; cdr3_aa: CASSYKTGGYATQYF; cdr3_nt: TGTGCCAGCAGTTACAAGACAGGGGGCTATGCTACGCAGTATTTT
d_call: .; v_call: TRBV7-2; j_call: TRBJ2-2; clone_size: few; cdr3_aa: CASSLASRNTGELFF; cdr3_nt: TGTGCCAGCAGCTTAGCCAGTCGGAACACCGGGGAGCTGTTTTTT
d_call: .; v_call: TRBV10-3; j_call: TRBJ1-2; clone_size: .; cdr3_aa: CAITSEGDYDYTF; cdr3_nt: TGTGCCATCACCTCTGAGGGGGACTATGACTACACCTTC
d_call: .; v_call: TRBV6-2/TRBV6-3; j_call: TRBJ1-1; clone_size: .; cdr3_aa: CASRGGENTEAFF; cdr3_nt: TGTGCCAGCAGAGGGGGAGAAAACACTGAAGCTTTCTTT
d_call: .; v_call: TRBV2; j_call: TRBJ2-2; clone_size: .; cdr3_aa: CASSEGRFTGELFF; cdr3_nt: TGTGCCAGCAGTGAAGGGCGATTCACCGGGGAGCTGTTTTTT
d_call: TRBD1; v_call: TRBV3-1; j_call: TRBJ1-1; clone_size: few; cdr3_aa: CASSHLSTGAAEAFF; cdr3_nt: TGTGCCAGCAGCCACCTCTCGACAGGGGCGGCTGAAGCTTTCTTT
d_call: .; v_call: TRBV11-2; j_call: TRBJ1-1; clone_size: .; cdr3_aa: CASSTSLGPVTEAFF; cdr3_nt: TGTGCCAGCAGCACCAGCCTCGGACCCGTCACTGAAGCTTTCTTT
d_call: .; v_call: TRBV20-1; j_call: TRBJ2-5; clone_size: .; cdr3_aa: CSAGQETQYF; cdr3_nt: TGCAGTGCAGGGCAAGAGACCCAGTACTTC